In this sample, the clone carrying this T cell receptor beta chain turned up a few times. Its specificity is unknown. The source of the sample is a study of T cell repertoires in cytomegalovirus infection. Points from the study as a whole: Summed frequency of public TCR beta families distinguished CMV carriers with the relevant HLA.

TCRdb reanalysed the reads using MiXCR and keeps one entry per CDR3 protein. The table includes around 290,000 distinct CDR3 sequences, roughly 25% detected once. J gave up 1 base and V 5 bases, and 12 bases lay outside the gene matches. CDR3 length equals 19 residues. Germline CDR1 and CDR2: MNHEY and SVGEGT. The source of this sequence is a human donor in good health (CMV status not recorded). Some clones in this sample may be carry-over from other donors' samples. Material: PBMCs. The chain uses TRBV6-2 or TRBV6-3 and TRBJ2-1; 12 bases are a match to TRBD1. CDR3 DNA sequence: TGTGCCAGCAGTAGATCGGGACAGGGGGCTTTCGGTTCCTACAATGAGCAGTTCTTC. Translated: CASSRSGQGAFGSYNEQFF.